This section outlines one T cell receptor (beta chain) sequence together with its context. Its antigen is still unknown. The sample originates from a study of CD8+ T cells in alopecia areata. Study-wide results and caveats: Treatment with tofacitinib significantly lowered scalp clonality and reduced expanded CD8+ clones among the top 100. Scalp sample data also include resident alphabeta T cells from normal skin.

Sequencing relied on a cDNA template that was reverse transcribed from extracted RNA. Measured with immunoSEQ multiplex PCR; TCRdb has only the in-frame clones, and not every one. The sample consists of approximately 210,000 clones, less than 50% of them appearing once. As for treatment: oral pan-JAK inhibitor, 5-10 mg twice daily. Samples from alopecia areata patients were lesional scalp punch biopsies and peripheral blood. This TCR came from a human donor with alopecia areata. Here the sequenced sample was CD4+ T cells sorted from blood, taken around week 36, from a patient treated with tofacitinib.

CDR3: CATSRGRYEQYF. The CDR3 DNA sequence: TGTGCCACCAGCAGAGGCAGGTACGAGCAGTACTTC. V is TRBV15 and J is TRBJ2-7; D is unresolved. CDR3 length: 12 amino acids. The ends were cut back, 1 base at V and 4 bases at J, with 5 bases in the middle. Germline V gene lookup returns CDR1 LNHNV and CDR2 YYDKDF (reference sequence).